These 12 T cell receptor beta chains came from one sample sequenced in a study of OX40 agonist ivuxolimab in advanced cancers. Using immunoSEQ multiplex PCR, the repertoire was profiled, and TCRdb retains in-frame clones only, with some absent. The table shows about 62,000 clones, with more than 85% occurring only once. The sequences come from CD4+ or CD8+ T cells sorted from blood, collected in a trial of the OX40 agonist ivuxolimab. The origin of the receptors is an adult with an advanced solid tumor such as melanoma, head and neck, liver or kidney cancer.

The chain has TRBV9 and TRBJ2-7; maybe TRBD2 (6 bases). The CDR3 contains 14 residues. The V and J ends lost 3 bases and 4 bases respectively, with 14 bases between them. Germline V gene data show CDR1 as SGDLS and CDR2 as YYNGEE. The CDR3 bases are TGTGCCAGCAGCGCTCGACTAGGACAATACGAGCAGTACTTC. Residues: CASSARLGQYEQYF. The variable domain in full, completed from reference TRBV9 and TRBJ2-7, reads DSGVTQTPKHLITATGQRVTLRCSPRSGDLSVYWYQQSLDQGLQFLIQYYNGEERAKGNILERFSAQQFPDLHSELNLSSLELGDSALYFCASSARLGQYEQYFGPGTRLTVT.

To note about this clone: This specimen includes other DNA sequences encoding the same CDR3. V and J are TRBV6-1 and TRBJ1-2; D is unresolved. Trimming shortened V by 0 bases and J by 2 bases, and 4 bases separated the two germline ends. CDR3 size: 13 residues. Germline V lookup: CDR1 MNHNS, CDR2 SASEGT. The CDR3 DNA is TGTGCCAGCAGTGAAGCGGGGAACTATGGCTACACCTTC. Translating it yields CASSEAGNYGYTF.

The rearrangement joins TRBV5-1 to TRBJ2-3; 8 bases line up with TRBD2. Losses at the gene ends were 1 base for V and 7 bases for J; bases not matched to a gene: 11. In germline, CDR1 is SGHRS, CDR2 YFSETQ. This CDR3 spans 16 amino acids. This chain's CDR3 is CASSLWSSGGPNTQYF. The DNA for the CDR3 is TGCGCCAGCAGCTTGTGGAGCAGCGGGGGTCCAAATACGCAGTATTTT.

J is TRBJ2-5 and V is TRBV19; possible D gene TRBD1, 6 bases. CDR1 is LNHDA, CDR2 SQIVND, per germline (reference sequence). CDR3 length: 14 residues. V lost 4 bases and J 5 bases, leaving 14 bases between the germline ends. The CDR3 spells CASSRNTGWETQYF. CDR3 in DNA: TGTGCCAGTAGTAGAAATACAGGGTGGGAGACCCAGTACTTC.

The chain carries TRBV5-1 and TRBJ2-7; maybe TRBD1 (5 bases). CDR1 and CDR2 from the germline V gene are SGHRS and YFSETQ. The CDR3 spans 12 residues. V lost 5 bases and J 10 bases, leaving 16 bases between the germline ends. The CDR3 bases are TGCGCCAGCAGGGAAGGGGCCGACTTTCAGTACTTC. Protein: CASREGADFQYF.

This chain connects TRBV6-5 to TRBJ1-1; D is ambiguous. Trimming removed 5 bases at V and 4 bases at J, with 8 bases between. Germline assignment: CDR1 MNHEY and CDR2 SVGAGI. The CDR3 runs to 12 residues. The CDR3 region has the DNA TGTGCCAGCAGTGTATCGGGCACTGAAGCTTTCTTT. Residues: CASSVSGTEAFF.

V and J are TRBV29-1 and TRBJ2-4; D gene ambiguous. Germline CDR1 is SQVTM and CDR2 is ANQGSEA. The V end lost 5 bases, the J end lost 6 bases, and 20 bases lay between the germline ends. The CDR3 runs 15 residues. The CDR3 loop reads CSVIPVGSPPNIQYF. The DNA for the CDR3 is TGCAGCGTTATCCCGGTTGGGTCCCCGCCAAACATTCAGTACTTC.

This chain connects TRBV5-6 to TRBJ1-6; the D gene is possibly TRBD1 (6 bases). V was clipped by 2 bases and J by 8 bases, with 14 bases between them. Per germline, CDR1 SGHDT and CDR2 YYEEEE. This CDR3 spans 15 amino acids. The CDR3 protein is CASSLPQGSYSPLHF. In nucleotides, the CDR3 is TGTGCCAGCAGCTTACCTCAGGGGTCCTATTCACCCCTCCACTTT. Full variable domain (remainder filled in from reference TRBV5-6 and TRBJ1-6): DAGVTQSPTHLIKTRGQQVTLRCSPKSGHDTVSWYQQALGQGPQFIFQYYEEEERQRGNFPDRFSGHQFPNYSSELNVNALLLGDSALYLCASSLPQGSYSPLHFGNGTRLTVT.

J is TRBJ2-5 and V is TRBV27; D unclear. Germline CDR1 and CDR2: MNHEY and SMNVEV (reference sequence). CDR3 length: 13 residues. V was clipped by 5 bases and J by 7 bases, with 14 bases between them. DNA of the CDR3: TGTGCCAGCAGTGATCCCCCGTCGTTGACCCAGTACTTC. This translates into CASSDPPSLTQYF.

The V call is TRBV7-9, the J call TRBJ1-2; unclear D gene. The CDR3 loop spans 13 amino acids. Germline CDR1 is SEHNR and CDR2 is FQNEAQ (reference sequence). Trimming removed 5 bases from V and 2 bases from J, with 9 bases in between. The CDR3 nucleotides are TGTGCCAGCAGCCACCAACGAAACTATGGCTACACCTTC. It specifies CASSHQRNYGYTF.

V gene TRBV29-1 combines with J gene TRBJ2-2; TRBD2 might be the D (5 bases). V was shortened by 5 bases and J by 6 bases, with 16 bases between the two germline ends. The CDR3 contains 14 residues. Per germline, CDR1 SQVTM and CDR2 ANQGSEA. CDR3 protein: CSVMGSGLSGELFF. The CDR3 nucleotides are TGCAGCGTTATGGGGTCGGGATTGTCCGGGGAGCTGTTTTTT.

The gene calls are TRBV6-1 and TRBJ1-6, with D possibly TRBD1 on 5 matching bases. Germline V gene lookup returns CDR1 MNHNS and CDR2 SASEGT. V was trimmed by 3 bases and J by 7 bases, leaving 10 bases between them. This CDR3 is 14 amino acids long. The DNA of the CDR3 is TGTGCCAGCAGTGAGGGGGGTTGGAATTCACCCCTCCACTTT. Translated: CASSEGGWNSPLHF.